This T cell receptor (beta chain) was sequenced in a study of T cell responses to AZD1222 COVID-19 vaccine. Details on this clone: The antigen is not known.

Method: immunoSEQ multiplex PCR; TCRdb's copy keeps in-frame clones and lacks some. The sample has 100,000 to 150,000 clones; over 80% are singletons. Study results and caveats: Spike-specific TCR breadth rose after two AZD1222 doses, and depth rose as well. Samples come after the peak T cell response, not at day 14. Only five or six people who got AZD1222 tested seropositive at baseline.

This CDR3 has 16 residues. Germline trimming cut 4 bases from V and 5 bases from J; bases unmatched to any gene: 8. In germline, CDR1 is ENHRY, CDR2 SYGVKD. The J gene is TRBJ1-6, the V gene TRBV10-3, with 7 nucleotides matching TRBD1. This sequence originates from an adult in good health. Sample: peripheral blood, taken on day 0 of AZD1222 vaccination. The CDR3 sequence: CAISVGGSKNNSPLHF. The CDR3 nucleotides read TGTGCCATCAGTGTAGGGGGCAGCAAGAATAATTCACCCCTCCACTTT.